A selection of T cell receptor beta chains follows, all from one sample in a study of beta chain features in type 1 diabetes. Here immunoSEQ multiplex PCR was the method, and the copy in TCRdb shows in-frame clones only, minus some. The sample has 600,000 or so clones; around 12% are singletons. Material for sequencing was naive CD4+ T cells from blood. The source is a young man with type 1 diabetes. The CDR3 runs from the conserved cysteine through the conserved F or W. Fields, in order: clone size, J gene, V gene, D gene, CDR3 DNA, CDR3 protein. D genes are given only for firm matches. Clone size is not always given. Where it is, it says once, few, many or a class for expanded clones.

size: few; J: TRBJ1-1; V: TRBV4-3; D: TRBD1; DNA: TGCGCCAGCAGCCAAGATCTAGGTGTCAGGGGGTCTGAAGCTTTCTTT; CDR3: CASSQDLGVRGSEAFF
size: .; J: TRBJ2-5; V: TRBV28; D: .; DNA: TGTGCCAGCAGTTCTCGAGAGCTTTCTAAAGAGACCCAGTACTTC; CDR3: CASSSRELSKETQYF
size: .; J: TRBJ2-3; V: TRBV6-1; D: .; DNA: TGTGCCAGCAGGGGTACAACCTTTGGAGCAGATACGCAGTATTTT; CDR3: CASRGTTFGADTQYF
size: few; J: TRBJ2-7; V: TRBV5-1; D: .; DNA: TGCGCCAGCAGCTTCTCTTCGGACCTAGGCCACGAGCAGTACTTC; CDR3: CASSFSSDLGHEQYF
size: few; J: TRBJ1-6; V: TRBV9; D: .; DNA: TGTGCCAGCAGCGTAGAGGGAAAATACTCACCCCTCCACTTT; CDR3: CASSVEGKYSPLHF
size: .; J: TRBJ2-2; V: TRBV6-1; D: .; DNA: TGTGCCAGCAGTCGGACAGTCGCGGCGGTCGGGGAGCTGTTTTTT; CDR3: CASSRTVAAVGELFF
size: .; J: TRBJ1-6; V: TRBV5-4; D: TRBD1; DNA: TGTGCCAGCAGCTTGGACGGGGCAGGGGGGAATTCACCCCTCCACTTT; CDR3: CASSLDGAGGNSPLHF
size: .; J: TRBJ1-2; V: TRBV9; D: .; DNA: TGTGCCAGCAGCGTAGCTCCCCGGGACAAGAGAAACTATGGCTACACCTTC; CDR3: CASSVAPRDKRNYGYTF
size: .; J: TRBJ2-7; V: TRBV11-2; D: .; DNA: TGTGCCAGCACCCTCGGAGGCCACGAGCAGTACTTC; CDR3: CASTLGGHEQYF
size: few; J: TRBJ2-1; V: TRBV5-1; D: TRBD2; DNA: TGCGCCAGCAGCTTGGTACTAGCGGGGGACTCCTACAATGAGCAGTTCTTC; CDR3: CASSLVLAGDSYNEQFF
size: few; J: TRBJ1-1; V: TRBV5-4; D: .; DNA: TGTGCCAGCAGCTTAAACGGACACTCGAACACTGAAGCTTTCTTT; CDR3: CASSLNGHSNTEAFF
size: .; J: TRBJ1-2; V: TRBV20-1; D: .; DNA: TGCAGTGCGGGGCACGGCCGGGGAGACACCTTC; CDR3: CSAGHGRGDTF
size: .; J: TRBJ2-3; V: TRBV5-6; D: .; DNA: TGTGCCAGCAGCTTTCGCAATATACCTAGCACAGATACGCAGTATTTT; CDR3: CASSFRNIPSTDTQYF
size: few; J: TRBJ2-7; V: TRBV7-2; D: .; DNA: TGTGCCAGCACCACCGTAGGGGGTATGGGCGAGCAGTACTTC; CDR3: CASTTVGGMGEQYF
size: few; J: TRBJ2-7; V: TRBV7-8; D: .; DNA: TGTGCCAGCAGCTCTGGGACGGAGAGCTCCTACGAGCAGTACTTC; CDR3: CASSSGTESSYEQYF
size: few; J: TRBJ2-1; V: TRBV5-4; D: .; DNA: TGTGCCAGCAGTGTCCAAAGGGGGGCCCCCGGCAATGAGCAGTTCTTC; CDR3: CASSVQRGAPGNEQFF
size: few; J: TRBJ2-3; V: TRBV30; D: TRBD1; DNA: TGTGCCTGGAGTGCCGGACAGGCGCAGTATTTT; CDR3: CAWSAGQAQYF
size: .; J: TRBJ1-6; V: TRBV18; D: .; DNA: TGTGCCAGCTCACCAGGAAGTAATTCACCCCTCCACTTT; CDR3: CASSPGSNSPLHF
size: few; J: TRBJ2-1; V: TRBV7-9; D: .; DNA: TGTGCCAGCAGCCAAGGGACACCGAGCTCCTACAATGAGCAGTTCTTC; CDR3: CASSQGTPSSYNEQFF
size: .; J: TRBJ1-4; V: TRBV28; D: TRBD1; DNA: TGTGCCGGGGGACGGACAGGGATTAATGAAAAACTGTTTTTT; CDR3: CAGGRTGINEKLFF
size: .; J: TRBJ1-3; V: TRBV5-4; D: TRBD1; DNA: TGTGCCAGCAGCAGGGGGCTGGCTGGAAACACCATATATTTT; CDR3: CASSRGLAGNTIYF
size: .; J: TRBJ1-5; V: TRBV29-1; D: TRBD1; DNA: TGCAGCGTGCGGACAGGGGAACAGCCCCAGCATTTT; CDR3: CSVRTGEQPQHF
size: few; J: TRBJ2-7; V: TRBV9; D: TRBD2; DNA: TGTGCCAGCAGCCCCCCCGGGACTAGCGGGGTATACGAGCAGTACTTC; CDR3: CASSPPGTSGVYEQYF
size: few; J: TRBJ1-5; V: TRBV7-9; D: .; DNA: TGTGCCAGCAGCGACGACAGGCCGTTCAGACCCCAGCATTTT; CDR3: CASSDDRPFRPQHF
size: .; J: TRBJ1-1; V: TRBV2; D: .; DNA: TGTGCCAGCAGTGGACAACCTGAAGCTTTCTTT; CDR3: CASSGQPEAFF
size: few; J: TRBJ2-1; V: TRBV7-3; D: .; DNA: TGTGCCAGCAGCTTAACAGGACAGAAAACCTACAATGAGCAGTTCTTC; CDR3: CASSLTGQKTYNEQFF
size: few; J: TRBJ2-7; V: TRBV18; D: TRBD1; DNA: TGTGCCAGCTCACCAAAGACAGGGTGGCGCTACGAGCAGTACTTC; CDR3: CASSPKTGWRYEQYF
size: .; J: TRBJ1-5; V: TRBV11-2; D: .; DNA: TGTGCCAGCAGCCCCCATGACGGGACGGCCGGTCAGCCCCAGCATTTT; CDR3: CASSPHDGTAGQPQHF
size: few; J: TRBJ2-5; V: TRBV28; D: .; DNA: TGTGCCAGCAGCTTCTTCTCACTGTCAGGGGCCCAAGAGACCCAGTACTTC; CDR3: CASSFFSLSGAQETQYF
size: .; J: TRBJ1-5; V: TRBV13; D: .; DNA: TGTGCCAGCAGCTTAGCAGGGGCTGAGAGGGCCCAGCATTTT; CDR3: CASSLAGAERAQHF
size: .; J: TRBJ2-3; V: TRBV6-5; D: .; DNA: TGTGCCAGCAGTTACCGAATAGATGAGGGCACAGATACGCAGTATTTT; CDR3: CASSYRIDEGTDTQYF
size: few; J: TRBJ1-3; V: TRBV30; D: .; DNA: TGTGCCTGGAGTCCCGACGGTAGCTCTGGAAACACCATATATTTT; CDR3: CAWSPDGSSGNTIYF
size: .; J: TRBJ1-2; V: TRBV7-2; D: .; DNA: TGTGCCAGCAGTCCGGGCCTTTATGGCTACACCTTC; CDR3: CASSPGLYGYTF
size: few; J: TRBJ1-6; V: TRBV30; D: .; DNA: TGTGCCTGGAGTGTACAGGCAGATTCCCTTGTCGTGGACTTT; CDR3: CAWSVQADSLVVDF
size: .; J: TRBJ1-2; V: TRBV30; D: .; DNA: TGTGCCTGGAGTGTAACCCTCGGGATGGGGATCCACTATGGCTACACCTTC; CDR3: CAWSVTLGMGIHYGYTF
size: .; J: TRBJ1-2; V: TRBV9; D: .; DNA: TGTGCCAGCAGCCCTTTGGCAGGGGTTTATGGCTACACCTTC; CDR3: CASSPLAGVYGYTF
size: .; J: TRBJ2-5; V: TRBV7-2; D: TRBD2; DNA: TGTGCCAGCAGCTTAGCGGGGGGGCAAGAGACCCAGTACTTC; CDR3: CASSLAGGQETQYF
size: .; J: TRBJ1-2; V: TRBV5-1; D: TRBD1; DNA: TGCGCCAGCAGCTTGGCCCAAACAGGGGATGGCTACACCTTC; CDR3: CASSLAQTGDGYTF
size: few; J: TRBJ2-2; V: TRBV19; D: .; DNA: TGTGCCAGTAGTGCGTCCGACAGATACACCGGGGAGCTGTTTTTT; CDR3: CASSASDRYTGELFF
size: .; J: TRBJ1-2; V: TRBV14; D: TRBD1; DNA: TGTGCCAGCACGGACAGGGGGAACTATGGCTACACCTTC; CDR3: CASTDRGNYGYTF
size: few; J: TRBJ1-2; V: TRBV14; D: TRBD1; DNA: TGTGCCAGCAGGCGATCAGGGGGCCCCCATCTCTACACCTTC; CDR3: CASRRSGGPHLYTF
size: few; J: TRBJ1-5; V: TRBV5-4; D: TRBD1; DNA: TGTGCCAGCAGCTTGGGAGGACAGGGTTCGGGTCAGCCCCAGCATTTT; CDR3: CASSLGGQGSGQPQHF
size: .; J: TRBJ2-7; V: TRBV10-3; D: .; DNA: TGTGCCATCAGTGAGGGTGGCAGCTCCTACGAGCAGTACTTC; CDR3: CAISEGGSSYEQYF
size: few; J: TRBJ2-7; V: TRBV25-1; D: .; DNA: TGTGCCAGCAGAGCGGCAGCCCTCTACGAGCAGTACTTC; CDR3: CASRAAALYEQYF
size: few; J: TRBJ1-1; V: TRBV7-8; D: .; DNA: TGTGCCAGCAGCTTCGGGGTCCCGGCCACTGAAGCTTTCTTT; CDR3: CASSFGVPATEAFF
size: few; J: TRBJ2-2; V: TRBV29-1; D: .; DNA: TGCAGCGCCGCGGGACAGAACACCGGGGAGCTGTTTTTT; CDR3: CSAAGQNTGELFF
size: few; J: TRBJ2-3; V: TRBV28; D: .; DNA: TGTGCCAGCGGGTCTGACGGGTTGGGCACAGATACGCAGTATTTT; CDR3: CASGSDGLGTDTQYF
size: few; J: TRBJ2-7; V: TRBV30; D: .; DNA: TGTGCCTGGAGTGTCGGGGGGCCGCCCGAGCAGTACTTC; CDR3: CAWSVGGPPEQYF
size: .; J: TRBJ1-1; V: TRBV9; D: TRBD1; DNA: TGTGCCAGCAGCCCACAGGGGGCTGGAACTGAAGCTTTCTTT; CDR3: CASSPQGAGTEAFF
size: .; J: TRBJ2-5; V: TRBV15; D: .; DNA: TGTGCCATCAAGAAGGACAGCCAAGAGACCCAGTACTTC; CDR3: CAIKKDSQETQYF